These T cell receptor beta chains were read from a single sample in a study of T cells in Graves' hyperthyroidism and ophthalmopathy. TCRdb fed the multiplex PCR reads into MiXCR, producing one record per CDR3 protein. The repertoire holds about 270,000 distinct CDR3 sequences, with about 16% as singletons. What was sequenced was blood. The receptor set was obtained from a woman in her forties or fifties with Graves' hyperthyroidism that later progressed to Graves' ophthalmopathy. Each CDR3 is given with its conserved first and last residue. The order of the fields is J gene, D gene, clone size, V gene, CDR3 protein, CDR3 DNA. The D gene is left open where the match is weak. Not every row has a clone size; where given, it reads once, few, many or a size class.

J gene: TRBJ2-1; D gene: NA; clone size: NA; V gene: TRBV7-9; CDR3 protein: CASSLIKMGGEQFF; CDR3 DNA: TGTGCCAGCAGCTTAATAAAAATGGGGGGTGAGCAGTTCTTC
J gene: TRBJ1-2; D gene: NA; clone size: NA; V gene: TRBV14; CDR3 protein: CASSPSDTYYGYTF; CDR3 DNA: TGTGCCAGCAGCCCTTCGGACACATACTATGGCTACACCTTC
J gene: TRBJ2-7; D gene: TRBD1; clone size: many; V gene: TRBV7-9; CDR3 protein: CASSMDRGRNRYEQYF; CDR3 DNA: TGTGCCAGCAGCATGGACAGGGGGCGAAACCGCTACGAGCAGTACTTC
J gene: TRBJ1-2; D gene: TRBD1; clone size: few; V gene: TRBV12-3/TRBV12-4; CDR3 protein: CASSFGTGNYGYTF; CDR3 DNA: TGTGCCAGCAGTTTCGGGACAGGGAACTATGGCTACACCTTC
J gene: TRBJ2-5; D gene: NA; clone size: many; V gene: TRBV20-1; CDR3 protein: CSARDGTVGLETQYF; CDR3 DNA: TGCAGTGCTAGAGATGGGACCGTCGGTTTGGAGACCCAGTACTTC
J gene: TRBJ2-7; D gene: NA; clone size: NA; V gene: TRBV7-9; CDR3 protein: CASSFAHEQYF; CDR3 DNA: TGTGCCAGCAGCTTTGCCCACGAGCAGTACTTC
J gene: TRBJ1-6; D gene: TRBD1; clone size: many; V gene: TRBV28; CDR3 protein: CASSFGQGNSPLHF; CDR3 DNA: TGTGCCAGCAGTTTCGGACAGGGGAACTCACCCCTCCACTTT
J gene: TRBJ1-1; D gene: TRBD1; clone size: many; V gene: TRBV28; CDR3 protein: CASRPPGTGGTEAFF; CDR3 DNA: TGTGCCAGCAGGCCCCCCGGGACAGGGGGCACTGAAGCTTTCTTT
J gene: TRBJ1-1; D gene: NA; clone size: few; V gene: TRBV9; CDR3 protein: CASSVDPQANTEAFF; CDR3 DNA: TGTGCCAGCAGCGTAGACCCACAGGCGAACACTGAAGCTTTCTTT
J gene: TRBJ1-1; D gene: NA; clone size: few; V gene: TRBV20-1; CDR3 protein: CSARAGRGALNTEAFF; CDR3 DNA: TGCAGTGCTAGAGCCGGCAGAGGGGCGTTGAACACTGAAGCTTTCTTT
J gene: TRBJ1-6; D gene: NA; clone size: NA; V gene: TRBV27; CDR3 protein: CASSPLGGAVSNSPPHF; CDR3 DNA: TGTGCCAGCAGTCCCCTGGGGGGGGCTGTATCTAATTCACCCCCCCACTTT
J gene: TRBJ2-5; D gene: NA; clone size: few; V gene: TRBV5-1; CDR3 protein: CASSLDSAPHRYF; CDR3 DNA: TGCGCCAGCAGCTTGGATTCCGCGCCCCACCGGTACTTC
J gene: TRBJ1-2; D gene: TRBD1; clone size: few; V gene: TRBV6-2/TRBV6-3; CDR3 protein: CASSYTTGINYGYTF; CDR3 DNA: TGTGCCAGCAGTTACACGACAGGGATTAACTATGGCTACACCTTC
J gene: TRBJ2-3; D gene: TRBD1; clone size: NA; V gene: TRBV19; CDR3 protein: CASRGQGTQYF; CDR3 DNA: TGTGCCAGTAGGGGACAGGGTACGCAGTATTTT
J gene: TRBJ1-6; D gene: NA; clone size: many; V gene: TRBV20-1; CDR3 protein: CSVRPGRLVSPLHF; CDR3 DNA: TGCAGTGTGAGACCGGGACGCCTCGTGTCCCCCCTCCACTTT
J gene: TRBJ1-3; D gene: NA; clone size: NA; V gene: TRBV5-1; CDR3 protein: CASSRSPFWTAKALSGNTIYF; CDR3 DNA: TGCGCCAGCAGCCGGAGCCCTTTTTGGACCGCCAAGGCCCTCTCTGGAAACACCATATATTTT
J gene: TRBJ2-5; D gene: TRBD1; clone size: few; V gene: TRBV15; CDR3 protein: CATSSLGQGNTKETQYF; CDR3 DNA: TGTGCCACCAGCAGTTTGGGACAGGGGAACACAAAAGAGACCCAGTACTTC
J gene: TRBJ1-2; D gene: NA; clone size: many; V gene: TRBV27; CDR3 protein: CASSLTRDLHYGYTF; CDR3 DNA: TGTGCCAGCAGTTTAACCCGGGACCTCCACTATGGCTACACCTTC
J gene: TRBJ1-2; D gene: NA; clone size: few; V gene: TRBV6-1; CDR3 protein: CASTEGLTYGYTF; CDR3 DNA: TGTGCCAGCACCGAGGGACTGACCTATGGCTACACCTTC
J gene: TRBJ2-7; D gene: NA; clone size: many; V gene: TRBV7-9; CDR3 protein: CATVAGSYEQYF; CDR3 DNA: TGTGCCACCGTCGCGGGGTCCTACGAGCAGTACTTC
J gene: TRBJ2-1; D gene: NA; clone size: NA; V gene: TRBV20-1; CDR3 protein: CSAPLREVYNEQFF; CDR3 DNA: TGCAGTGCTCCCTTGCGGGAAGTCTACAATGAGCAGTTCTTC
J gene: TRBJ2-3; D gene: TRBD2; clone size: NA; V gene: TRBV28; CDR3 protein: CASRTPGLAEGDTQYF; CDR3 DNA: TGTGCCAGCAGAACGCCGGGACTAGCGGAGGGAGATACGCAGTATTTT
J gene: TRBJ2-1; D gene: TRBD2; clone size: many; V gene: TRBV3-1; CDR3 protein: CASSQEGAGAANEQFF; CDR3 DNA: TGTGCCAGCAGCCAAGAAGGGGCGGGAGCGGCGAATGAGCAGTTCTTC
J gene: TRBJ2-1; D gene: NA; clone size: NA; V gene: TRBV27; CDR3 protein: CASSFVSIGDEQFF; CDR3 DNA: TGTGCCAGCAGTTTCGTCAGTATTGGAGATGAGCAGTTCTTC
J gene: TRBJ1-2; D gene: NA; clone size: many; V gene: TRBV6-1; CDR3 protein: CASGGGPWGYTF; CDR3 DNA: TGTGCCAGCGGGGGGGGCCCTTGGGGCTACACCTTC
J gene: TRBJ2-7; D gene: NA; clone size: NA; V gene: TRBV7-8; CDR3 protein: CASSLAPGVTYEQYF; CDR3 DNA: TGTGCCAGCAGCTTAGCGCCCGGGGTAACCTACGAGCAGTACTTC
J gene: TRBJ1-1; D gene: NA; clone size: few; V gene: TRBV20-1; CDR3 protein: CSASSGYTEAFF; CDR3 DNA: TGCAGTGCTAGTTCGGGGTACACTGAAGCTTTCTTT
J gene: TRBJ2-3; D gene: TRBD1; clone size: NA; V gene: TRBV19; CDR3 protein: CAISPTGSTDTQYF; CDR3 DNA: TGTGCCATTAGCCCGACAGGGTCCACAGATACGCAGTATTTT
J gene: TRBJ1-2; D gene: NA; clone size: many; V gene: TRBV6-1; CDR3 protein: CASRPMEGYYGYTF; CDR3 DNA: TGTGCCAGCAGGCCAATGGAGGGGTACTATGGCTACACCTTC